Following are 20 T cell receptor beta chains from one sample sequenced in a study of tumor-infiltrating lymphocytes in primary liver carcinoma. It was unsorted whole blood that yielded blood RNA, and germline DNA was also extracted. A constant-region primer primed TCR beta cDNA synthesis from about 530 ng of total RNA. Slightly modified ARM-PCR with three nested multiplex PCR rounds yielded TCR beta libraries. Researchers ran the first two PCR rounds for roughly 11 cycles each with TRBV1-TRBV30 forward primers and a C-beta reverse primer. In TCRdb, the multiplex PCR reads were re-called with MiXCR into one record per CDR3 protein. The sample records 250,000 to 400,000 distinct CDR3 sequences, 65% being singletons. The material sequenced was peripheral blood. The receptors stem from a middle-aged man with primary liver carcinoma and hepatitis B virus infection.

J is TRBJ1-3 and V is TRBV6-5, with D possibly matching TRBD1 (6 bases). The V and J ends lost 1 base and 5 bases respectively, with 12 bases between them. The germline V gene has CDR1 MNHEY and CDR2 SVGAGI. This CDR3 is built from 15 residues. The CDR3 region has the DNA TGTGCCAGCAGTTACTTCAGGGGTGCCAGAAACACCATATATTTT. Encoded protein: CASSYFRGARNTIYF.

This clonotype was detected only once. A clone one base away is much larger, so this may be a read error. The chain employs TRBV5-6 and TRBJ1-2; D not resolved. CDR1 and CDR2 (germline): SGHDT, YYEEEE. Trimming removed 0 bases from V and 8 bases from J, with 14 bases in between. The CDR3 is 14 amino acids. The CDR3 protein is CASSLDTGIGGYTF. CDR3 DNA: TGTGCCAGCAGCTTGGACACGGGTATCGGGGGCTACACCTTC. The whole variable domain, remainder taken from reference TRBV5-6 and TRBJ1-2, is DAGVTQSPTHLIKTRGQQVTLRCSPKSGHDTVSWYQQALGQGPQFIFQYYEEEERQRGNFPDRFSGHQFPNYSSELNVNALLLGDSALYLCASSLDTGIGGYTFGSGTRLTVV.

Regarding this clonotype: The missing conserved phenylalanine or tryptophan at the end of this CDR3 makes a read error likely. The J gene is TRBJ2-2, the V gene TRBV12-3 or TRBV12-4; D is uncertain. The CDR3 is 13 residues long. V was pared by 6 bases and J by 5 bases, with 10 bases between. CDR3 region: CASRSARTGELFS. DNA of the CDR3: TGTGCCAGCAGGTCCGCTCGGACCGGGGAGCTGTTTTCT.

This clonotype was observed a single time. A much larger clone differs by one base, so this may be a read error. CDR3 bases: TGTGCTACACTCGAAGATAGCAATCAGCCCCAGCATTTT. Translating it yields CATLEDSNQPQHF. The chain links TRBV10-3 to TRBJ1-5; no clear D. This CDR3 has 13 residues. The germline CDR1 and CDR2 sequences are ENHRY and SYGVKD.

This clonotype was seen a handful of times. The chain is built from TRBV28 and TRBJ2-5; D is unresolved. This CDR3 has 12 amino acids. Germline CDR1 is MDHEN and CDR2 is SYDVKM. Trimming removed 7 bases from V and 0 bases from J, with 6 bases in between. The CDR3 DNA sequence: TGTGCCAGCATCGGGTACCAAGAGACCCAGTACTTC. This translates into CASIGYQETQYF.

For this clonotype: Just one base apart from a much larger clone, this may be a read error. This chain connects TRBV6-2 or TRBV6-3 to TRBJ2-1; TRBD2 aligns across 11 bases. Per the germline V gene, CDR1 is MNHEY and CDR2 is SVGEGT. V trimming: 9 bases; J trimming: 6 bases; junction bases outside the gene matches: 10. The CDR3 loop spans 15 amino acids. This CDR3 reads CASTPWLAGGNEQFF. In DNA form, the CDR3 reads TGTGCCAGTACTCCGTGGCTAGCGGGGGGCAATGAGCAGTTCTTC.

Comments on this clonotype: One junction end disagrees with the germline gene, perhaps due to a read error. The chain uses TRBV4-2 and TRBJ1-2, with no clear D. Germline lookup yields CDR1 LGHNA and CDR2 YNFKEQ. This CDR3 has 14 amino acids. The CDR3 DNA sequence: TGCGCCAGCATCCAAGATGGGAGGGTGCAGGGCTACACCTTC. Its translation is CASIQDGRVQGYTF.

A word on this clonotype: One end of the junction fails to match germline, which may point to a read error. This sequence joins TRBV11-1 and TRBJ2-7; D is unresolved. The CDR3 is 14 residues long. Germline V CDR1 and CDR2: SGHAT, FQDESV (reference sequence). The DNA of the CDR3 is TGTGCCAGCAGCGATCTAGACCGTAGCTACGAGAAGTACTTC. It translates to CASSDLDRSYEKYF. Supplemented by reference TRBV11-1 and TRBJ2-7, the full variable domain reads EAEVAQSPRYKITEKSQAVAFWCDPISGHATLYWYRQILGQGPELLVQFQDESVVDDSQLPKDRFSAERLKGVDSTLKIQPAELGDSAMYLCASSDLDRSYEKYFGPGTRLTVT.

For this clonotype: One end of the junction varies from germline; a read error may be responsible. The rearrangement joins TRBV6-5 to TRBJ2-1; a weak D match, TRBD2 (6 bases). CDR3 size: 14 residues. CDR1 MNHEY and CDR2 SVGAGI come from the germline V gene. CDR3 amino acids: CVSSYASAYNKQLF. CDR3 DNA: TGTGTCAGCAGTTACGCTAGCGCGTACAATAAGCAGCTCTTC.

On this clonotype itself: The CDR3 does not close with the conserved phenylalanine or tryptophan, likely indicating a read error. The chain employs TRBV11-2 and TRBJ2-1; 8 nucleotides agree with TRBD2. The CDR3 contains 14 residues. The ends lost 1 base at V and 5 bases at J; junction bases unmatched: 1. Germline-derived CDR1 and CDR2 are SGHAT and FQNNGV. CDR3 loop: CASSLAGGDNEQFL. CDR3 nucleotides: TGTGCCAGCAGCTTAGCGGGAGGGGACAATGAGCAGTTCCTC.

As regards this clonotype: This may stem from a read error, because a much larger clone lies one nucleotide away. The CDR3 nucleotides are TGTGCCAGCGGGTACTACGAGCAGTACTTC. Translating gives CASGYYEQYF. The rearrangement joins TRBV6-5 to TRBJ2-7, with unresolved D. Germline V CDR1 and CDR2: MNHEY, SVGAGI. Trimming cost V 8 bases and J 3 bases, with 5 bases left between them. This CDR3 contains 10 residues.

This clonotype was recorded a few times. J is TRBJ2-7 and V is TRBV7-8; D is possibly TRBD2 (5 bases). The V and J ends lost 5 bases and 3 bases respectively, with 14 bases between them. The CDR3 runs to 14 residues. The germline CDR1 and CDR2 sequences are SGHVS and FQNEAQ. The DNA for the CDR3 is TGTGCCAGCAGCCCCCGCGGGTTTGACTACGAGCAGTACTTC. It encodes CASSPRGFDYEQYF.

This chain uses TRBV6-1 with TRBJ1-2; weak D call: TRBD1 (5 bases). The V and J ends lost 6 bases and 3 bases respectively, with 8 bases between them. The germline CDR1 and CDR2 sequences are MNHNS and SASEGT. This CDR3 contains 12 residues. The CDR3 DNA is TGTGCCAGCAGGGGGGGGGACTATGGCTACACCTTC. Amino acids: CASRGGDYGYTF.

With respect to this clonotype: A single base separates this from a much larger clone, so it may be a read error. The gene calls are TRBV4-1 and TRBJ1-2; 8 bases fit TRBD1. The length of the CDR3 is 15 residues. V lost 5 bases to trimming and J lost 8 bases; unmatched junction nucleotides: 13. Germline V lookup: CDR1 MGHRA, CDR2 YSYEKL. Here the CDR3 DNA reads TGCGCCAGCAGCACCGGACAGGGCCCCCAGGAGGGCTACACCTTC. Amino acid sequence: CASSTGQGPQEGYTF.

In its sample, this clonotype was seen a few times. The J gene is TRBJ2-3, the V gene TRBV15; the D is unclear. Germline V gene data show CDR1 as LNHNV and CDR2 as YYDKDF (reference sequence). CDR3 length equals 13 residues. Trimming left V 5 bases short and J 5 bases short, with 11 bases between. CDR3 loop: CATSHNKGDTQYF. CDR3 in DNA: TGTGCCACCAGCCACAACAAAGGAGATACGCAGTATTTT.

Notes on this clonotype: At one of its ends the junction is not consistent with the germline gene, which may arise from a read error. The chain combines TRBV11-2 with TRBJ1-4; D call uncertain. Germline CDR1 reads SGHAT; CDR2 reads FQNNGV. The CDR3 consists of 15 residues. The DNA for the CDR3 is TGTGCCAGTAGCTTAGAAGGGAGGGAAATTGAAAAACTGTTTTTT. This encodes CASSLEGREIEKLFF.

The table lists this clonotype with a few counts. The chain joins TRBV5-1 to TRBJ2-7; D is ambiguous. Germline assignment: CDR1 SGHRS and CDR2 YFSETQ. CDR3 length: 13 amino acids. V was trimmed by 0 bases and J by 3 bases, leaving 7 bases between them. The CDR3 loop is CASSLASDYEQYF. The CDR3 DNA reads TGCGCCAGCAGCTTGGCGTCCGACTACGAGCAGTACTTC.

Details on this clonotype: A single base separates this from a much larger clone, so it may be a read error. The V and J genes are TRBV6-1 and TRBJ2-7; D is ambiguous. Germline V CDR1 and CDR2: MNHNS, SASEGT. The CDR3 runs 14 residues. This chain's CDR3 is CASITDRRSYEHYF. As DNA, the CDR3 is TGTGCCAGCATTACGGATAGAAGGTCCTACGAGCACTACTTC.

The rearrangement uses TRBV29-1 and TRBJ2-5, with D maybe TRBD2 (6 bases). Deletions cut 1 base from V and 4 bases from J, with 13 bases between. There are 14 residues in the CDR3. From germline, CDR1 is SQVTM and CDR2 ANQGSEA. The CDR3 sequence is CSVEGLNGRETQYF. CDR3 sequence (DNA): TGCAGCGTTGAAGGATTAAACGGGAGAGAGACCCAGTACTTC.

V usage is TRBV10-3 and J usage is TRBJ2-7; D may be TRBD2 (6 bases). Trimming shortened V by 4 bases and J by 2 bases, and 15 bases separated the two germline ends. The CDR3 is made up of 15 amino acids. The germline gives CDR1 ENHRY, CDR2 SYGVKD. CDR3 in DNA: TGTGCCATCAGTGTCTGGACTAACGGAACCTACGAGCAGTACTTC. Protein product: CAISVWTNGTYEQYF.